One sample yielded the 21 T cell receptor beta chains listed below, sequenced in a study of PD-1 blockade in classical Hodgkin lymphoma (dated by TCRdb to between 2020 and 2021). According to the study, the label for this sample's time point signals: newly diagnosed, previously untreated cHL patient sample. Magnetic negative selection with a Miltenyi CD4+ T cell isolation kit was used to purify CD4+ T cells from thawed PBMCs. The library relied on the immunoSEQ multiplex PCR assay. The table comes from immuneACCESS by way of TCRdb, which keeps in-frame sequences with V and J called. Part of the clones is missing from these tables; in studies checked, under half for an unresolved V gene and the rest for unknown reasons. Here the sample has approximately 25,000 clones; 75% to 95% occur a single time. More than 0.45% of the sample belongs to the ten largest clones. Sequenced sample: CD4+ T cells from blood. These receptors were obtained from a human donor with classical Hodgkin lymphoma.

The rearrangement links TRBV6-6 to TRBJ2-7; D may be TRBD1 (6 bases). CDR1 is MNHNY and CDR2 is SVGAGI in the germline V gene (reference sequence). The CDR3 consists of 14 residues. V shed 6 bases and J shed 6 bases, with 18 bases lying between them. Here the CDR3 reads CASRILVQGPEQYF. The CDR3 nucleotides read TGTGCCAGCAGAATACTCGTCCAGGGGCCCGAGCAGTACTTC.

J is TRBJ1-3 and V is TRBV29-1; D is unclear. Between the trimmed V and J ends, which lost 1 base and 0 bases, there was a span of 10 bases. Per germline, CDR1 SQVTM and CDR2 ANQGSEA. The CDR3 is 15 amino acids. The CDR3 is CSVEVAAFSGNTIYF. The CDR3 nucleotides are TGCAGCGTTGAAGTCGCAGCTTTCTCTGGAAACACCATATATTTT. The full variable domain, completed using reference TRBV29-1 and TRBJ1-3, is SAVISQKPSRDICQRGTSLTIQCQVDSQVTMMFWYRQQPGQSLTLIATANQGSEATYESGFVIDKFPISRPNLTFSTLTVSNMSPEDSSIYLCSVEVAAFSGNTIYFGEGSWLTVV.

The genes are TRBV18 and TRBJ1-2; D is possibly TRBD1 (5 bases). CDR1 KGHSH and CDR2 LQKENI come from the germline V gene. The CDR3 contains 14 residues. Deletions cut 5 bases from V and 0 bases from J, with 10 bases between. The CDR3 sequence is CASSSGGSNYGYTF. The CDR3 DNA sequence: TGTGCCAGCTCATCGGGGGGATCTAACTATGGCTACACCTTC.

In this sample, this clone turned up once. J is TRBJ2-1 and V is TRBV21-1; TRBD1 is the table's D call and was not checked against the DNA. TRBV21-1 is a pseudogene. This CDR3 has 12 amino acids. The CDR3 loop reads CASSKQGNEQFF. The DNA for the CDR3 is TGTGCCAGCAGCAAACAGGGCAATGAGCAGTTCTTC.

The chain combines TRBV5-1 with TRBJ2-2; D uncertain. Germline V CDR1 and CDR2: SGHRS, YFSETQ. V dropped 1 base and J dropped 2 bases, with 12 bases sitting between them. The length of the CDR3 is 16 residues. DNA for the CDR3: TGCGCCAGCAGCTTGTTTGGTGGGGTTAACACCGGGGAGCTGTTTTTT. Residues: CASSLFGGVNTGELFF.

The chain combines TRBV7-6 with TRBJ2-2; D not resolved. The CDR3 is made up of 14 amino acids. Per germline, CDR1 SGHVS and CDR2 FNYEAQ. Trimming removed 0 bases from V and 0 bases from J, with 2 bases in between. CDR3 in amino acids: CASSLAPNTGELFF. The CDR3 DNA reads TGTGCCAGCAGCTTAGCTCCGAACACCGGGGAGCTGTTTTTT.

This clone was counted a few times. The chain uses TRBV28 and TRBJ1-1; D is perhaps TRBD1 (6 bases). Trimming pared 10 bases from V and 3 bases from J, leaving 21 bases between. The CDR3 extends over 15 amino acids. Germline CDR1 is MDHEN and CDR2 is SYDVKM. The CDR3 here is CAIDKPWSGDTEAFF. Written as DNA, the CDR3 is TGTGCCATCGATAAGCCATGGTCAGGGGACACTGAAGCTTTCTTT.

This rearrangement joins TRBV6-5 to TRBJ1-3; D is undetermined. The CDR3 is 13 residues long. The V gene's germline CDR1 is MNHEY and CDR2 SVGAGI. Trimming left V 8 bases short and J 0 bases short, with 8 bases between. The CDR3 region has the DNA TGTGCCAGCCCAGAGTACTCTGGAAACACCATATATTTT. Protein: CASPEYSGNTIYF.

The chain carries TRBV11-3 and TRBJ2-1; the D gene is possibly TRBD2 (5 bases). This CDR3 has 14 residues. V lost 6 bases and J lost 4, with 13 bases in between. Germline V lookup: CDR1 SGHNT, CDR2 YENEEA. CDR3 protein: CASRASEGYNEQFF. CDR3 sequence (DNA): TGTGCCAGCAGAGCAAGCGAGGGTTACAATGAGCAGTTCTTC.

The genes are TRBV11-2 and TRBJ1-1; unclear D gene. V lost 5 bases and J 5 bases, leaving 18 bases between the germline ends. The CDR3 covers 15 residues. Germline V gene data show CDR1 as SGHAT and CDR2 as FQNNGV. The CDR3 loop is CASSPLGGSITEAFF. The CDR3 DNA reads as TGTGCCAGCAGCCCCCTGGGAGGGTCCATTACTGAAGCTTTCTTT.

The rearrangement joins TRBV11-3 to TRBJ2-2; the D call may be TRBD1 or TRBD2 (6 bases each). V was cut by 5 bases and J by 1 base, with 17 bases left in between. CDR1 and CDR2 from the germline V gene are SGHNT and YENEEA. There are 17 residues in the CDR3. CDR3 residues: CASSPGGLGQNTGELFF. CDR3 sequence (DNA): TGTGCCAGCAGCCCCGGGGGATTGGGACAGAACACCGGGGAGCTGTTTTTT.

The V and J genes are TRBV5-1 and TRBJ2-6; D ambiguous. CDR1 and CDR2 from the germline V gene are SGHRS and YFSETQ. V lost 3 bases and J 4 bases, leaving 14 bases between the germline ends. The CDR3 length is 16 residues. CDR3 nucleotide sequence: TGCGCCAGCAGCTCCCCCGACCGTAAAGGGGCCAACGTCCTGACTTTC. It translates to CASSSPDRKGANVLTF.

V usage is TRBV18 and J usage is TRBJ2-1; no firm D call. Deletions cut 2 bases from V and 0 bases from J, with 5 bases between. The CDR3 extends over 14 amino acids. Germline values: CDR1 KGHSH, CDR2 LQKENI. CDR3 protein: CASSPDRSYNEQFF. The DNA for the CDR3 is TGTGCCAGCTCACCAGACCGCTCCTACAATGAGCAGTTCTTC.

The rearrangement joins TRBV6-1 to TRBJ2-7; D gene uncertain. Trimming took 10 bases from V and 3 from J, leaving 16 bases between them. CDR1 MNHNS and CDR2 SASEGT come from the germline V gene. The CDR3 has 13 residues. The CDR3 reads CATQVGELYEQYF. The CDR3 nucleotides are TGTGCCACCCAGGTAGGAGAACTCTACGAGCAGTACTTC.

The J gene is TRBJ1-2, the V gene TRBV6-1; D uncertain. Germline CDR1 is MNHNS and CDR2 is SASEGT. The V and J ends lost 3 bases and 8 bases respectively, with 16 bases between them. The length of the CDR3 is 14 residues. The CDR3 nucleotides read TGTGCCAGCAGTGACGACGGGTCCCAACGCGGCTACACCTTC. Translated, it gives CASSDDGSQRGYTF.

The J gene is TRBJ1-3, the V gene TRBV19; 8 bases fit TRBD1. From germline, CDR1 is LNHDA and CDR2 SQIVND (reference sequence). The CDR3 has 14 amino acids. The V gene end was trimmed by 7 bases and the J gene end by 6 bases; junction bases not matched to a gene: 8. The CDR3 spells CASNSDRGANTIYF. The CDR3, as DNA: TGTGCCAGTAACTCCGACAGGGGAGCAAACACCATATATTTT. Looking up the rest from reference TRBV19 and TRBJ1-3 gives the full variable domain: DGGITQSPKYLFRKEGQNVTLSCEQNLNHDAMYWYRQDPGQGLRLIYYSQIVNDFQKGDIAEGYSVSREKKESFPLTVTSAQKNPTAFYLCASNSDRGANTIYFGEGSWLTVV.

The rearrangement joins TRBV7-2 to TRBJ2-7, with 8 bases identical to TRBD1. Germline loops: CDR1 SGHTA, CDR2 FQGNSA. The ends lost 2 bases at V and 4 bases at J; junction bases unmatched: 7. The CDR3 is made up of 15 amino acids. The CDR3: CASSLSQGAHYEQYF. As DNA, the CDR3 is TGTGCCAGCAGCTTATCCCAGGGGGCGCATTACGAGCAGTACTTC.

The rearrangement uses TRBV5-5 and TRBJ1-5, with D unclear. V was pared by 2 bases and J by 10 bases, with 16 bases between. This CDR3 has 14 amino acids. CDR1 and CDR2 (germline): SGHKS, YYEKEE (reference sequence). CDR3 nucleotide sequence: TGTGCCAGCAGCTTAGACACCAGCGAATCCCCCCAGCATTTT. Residues: CASSLDTSESPQHF.

J is TRBJ2-5 and V is TRBV28, with TRBD1 matching 9 bases. V lost 4 bases and J lost 3; bases outside the gene matches: 12. Germline V gene lookup returns CDR1 MDHEN and CDR2 SYDVKM. This CDR3 spans 17 amino acids. The CDR3 bases are TGTGCCAGCAGTTCGATTTGGGACAGGGAGCAAGAAGAGACCCAGTACTTC. Protein product: CASSSIWDREQEETQYF.

V gene TRBV19 combines with J gene TRBJ1-3; no firm D call. With 8 bases removed from V and 0 bases from J, the gap between germline ends came to 11 bases. The CDR3 sequence is 14 residues long. The germline gives CDR1 LNHDA, CDR2 SQIVND (reference sequence). This CDR3 is CASRERSSGNTIYF. The CDR3 coding sequence is TGTGCCAGTCGCGAGAGGTCCTCTGGAAACACCATATATTTT.

The gene calls are TRBV25-1 and TRBJ2-1; unclear D gene. The CDR3 extends over 17 amino acids. Germline loops: CDR1 MGHDK, CDR2 SYGVNS. Trimming pared 0 bases from V and 8 bases from J, leaving 20 bases between. The DNA for the CDR3 is TGTGCCAGCAGTGAATACGTTGAGACACTGGGTAGGGATGAGCAGTTCTTC. Encoded protein: CASSEYVETLGRDEQFF.